These 21 T cell receptor beta chains were all obtained from the same sample, sequenced in a study of tumor-infiltrating lymphocytes in primary liver carcinoma (dated by TCRdb to the late 2010s). Sequencing instrument: Illumina HiSeq 2500. Using a constant-region primer and ProtoScript II reverse transcriptase, TCRbeta-specific cDNA was reverse-transcribed from approximately 500 ng total RNA. The TCRbeta libraries were prepared through three rounds of nested multiplex PCR following a slightly modified ARM-PCR procedure. Each of the first two PCR rounds ran for approximately 10 cycles and used multiplex TRBV1-TRBV30 forward primers together with a Cbeta reverse primer. The raw public data were reprocessed by TCRdb itself: fastp quality trimming at Q25, MiXCR clonotype calling, in-frame beta chains only. All rows with the same CDR3 protein become a single entry with the most common DNA and genes. Present in this sample are about 320,000 distinct CDR3 sequences, less than 75% of which were seen just once. 9% to 10% of the sample is taken by the ten largest.

TRIzol reagent was used to extract blood RNA from unsorted whole blood, while the DNeasy Blood & Tissue kit provided the germline DNA. The specimen was peripheral blood. Every receptor here comes from a man aged 35-49 years with primary liver carcinoma and hepatitis B virus infection.

Points on this clonotype: This clone may be a read error of a much larger clone one base away. The genes are TRBV6-6 and TRBJ2-5; possibly TRBD2 for D (7 bases). V dropped 10 bases and J dropped 5 bases, with 20 bases sitting between them. Germline V gene sequence: CDR1 MNHNY, CDR2 SVGAGI (reference sequence). The CDR3 runs to 14 residues. As DNA, the CDR3 is TGTGCCACCTGGGGAGGGGGAATGAGCGAGACCCAGTACTTC. As protein: CATWGGGMSETQYF.

Comments on this clonotype: With a much larger clone just one base away, this may be a read error. The V gene is TRBV6-1, the J gene TRBJ1-1, with D maybe TRBD1 (6 bases). The germline gives CDR1 MNHNS, CDR2 SASEGT. This CDR3 spans 14 amino acids. V was cut by 6 bases and J by 5 bases, with 16 bases left in between. Here the CDR3 reads CASRPGQGLTEAFF. The CDR3, as DNA: TGTGCCAGCAGACCGGGGCAGGGGTTGACTGAAGCTTTCTTT.

The genes are TRBV4-1 and TRBJ1-6; weak D call: TRBD1 (5 bases). Between the trimmed V and J ends, which lost 0 bases and 12 bases, there was a span of 15 bases. This CDR3 spans 15 amino acids. The germline gives CDR1 MGHRA, CDR2 YSYEKL. CDR3 residues: CASSQDSLAGKPLHF. The CDR3 DNA follows: TGCGCCAGCAGCCAAGATTCTTTGGCAGGGAAACCCCTCCACTTT.

This clonotype was counted once. A much larger clone is a single base away; this may be a read error. The rearrangement links TRBV5-1 to TRBJ1-2; 8 bases fit TRBD1. CDR3 length: 14 residues. CDR1 and CDR2 from the germline V gene are SGHRS and YFSETQ. The J segment lost 4 bases and the V segment lost 5 bases, leaving 7 bases of the junction unmatched. CDR3 sequence: CASSSGTGGYGYTF. CDR3 DNA: TGCGCCAGCAGTTCGGGGACAGGCGGCTATGGCTACACCTTC.

This clonotype was seen many times. The J gene is TRBJ1-2, the V gene TRBV12-3 or TRBV12-4; the D gene is possibly TRBD1 (5 bases). This CDR3 has 13 residues. V was shortened by 2 bases and J by 7 bases, with 11 bases between the two germline ends. The CDR3 region is CASSLRGESGYTF. DNA of the CDR3: TGTGCCAGCAGTTTACGGGGGGAAAGTGGCTACACCTTC.

With respect to this clonotype: A much larger clone is a single base away; this may be a read error. J is TRBJ2-7 and V is TRBV6-2 or TRBV6-3; 8 bases line up with TRBD1. This CDR3 contains 15 residues. Looked up from germline, CDR1 is MNHEY and CDR2 is SVGEGT. CDR3 protein: CVSRLTGARGNEQYF. The CDR3 bases are TGTGTCAGCAGGCTGACAGGGGCCAGGGGCAACGAGCAGTACTTC.

This chain links TRBV24-1 with TRBJ2-1, with D tentatively TRBD1 or TRBD2 (5 bases each). The CDR3 is 14 amino acids. Germline-derived CDR1 and CDR2 are KGHDR and SFDVKD. V dropped 4 bases and J dropped 4 bases, with 10 bases sitting between them. CDR3 amino acids: CATSEGTPYNEQFF. CDR3 nucleotides: TGTGCCACCAGTGAAGGGACCCCTTACAATGAGCAGTTCTTC.

The chain links TRBV29-1 to TRBJ2-1, with unresolved D. The V end was cut by 0 bases, the J end by 14 bases, with 17 bases between. The CDR3 is made up of 13 amino acids. Germline assignment: CDR1 SQVTM and CDR2 ANQGSEA. The CDR3 DNA reads as TGCAGCGTTGAAGATCAGGTGAGAGATGAAGAGTTCTTC. Its protein product is CSVEDQVRDEEFF.

This clonotype was found many times. The V gene is TRBV6-5, the J gene TRBJ2-3; no reliable D call. CDR3 length: 13 residues. Trimming took off 4 bases at V and 1 base at J, with 6 bases between the two ends. Germline V gene data show CDR1 as MNHEY and CDR2 as SVGAGI. CDR3 residues: CASSSHGTDTQYF. The CDR3 DNA reads as TGTGCCAGCAGTTCCCATGGCACAGATACGCAGTATTTT.

The gene calls are TRBV7-3 and TRBJ2-5; D tentatively fits TRBD1 or TRBD2 (5 bases each). V gave up 1 base and J gave up 5 bases, with 11 bases separating them. Germline CDR1 is SGHTA and CDR2 is FQGTGA. This CDR3 contains 14 residues. The CDR3 DNA reads as TGTGCCAGCAGCTTAAACGCAGGGACGGAGACCCAGTACTTC. It specifies CASSLNAGTETQYF.

There are a few counts of this clonotype. A much larger clone is a single base away; this may be a read error. CDR3 DNA sequence: TGCGGCGCGGGACAGGCAGAGACCCAGTACTTC. Translating it yields CGAGQAETQYF. V usage is TRBV29-1 and J usage is TRBJ2-5; TRBD1 agrees at 8 bases. The CDR3 contains 11 residues. Germline CDR1 and CDR2: SQVTM and ANQGSEA.

Concerning this clonotype: Being one base from a much bigger clone, this may be a read error. This chain uses TRBV12-3 or TRBV12-4 with TRBJ2-7; no reliable D call. V gave up 3 bases and J gave up 7 bases, with 13 bases separating them. There are 13 residues in the CDR3. In DNA form, the CDR3 reads TGTGCCAGCAGTTTTTTTAGGGAAGGAGAGCAGTACTTC. Its protein is CASSFFREGEQYF.

This clonotype showed up many times. The genes are TRBV12-3 or TRBV12-4 and TRBJ1-2; 7 bases are a match to TRBD1. J lost 6 bases, V lost 8 bases, and 9 bases had no gene match. The CDR3 runs 13 residues. The CDR3 reads CASEGGGANGYTF. The CDR3 coding sequence is TGTGCCAGCGAGGGAGGGGGCGCGAATGGCTACACCTTC.

For this clonotype: An end of the junction does not agree with germline; a read error may underlie this. The chain couples TRBV11-1 to TRBJ2-1; 13 bases match TRBD2. There are 18 residues in the CDR3. Germline V gives CDR1 SGHAT, CDR2 FQDESV (reference sequence). DNA of the CDR3: TGTGCCAGTAGCTTATTCAGTTTGGCGACTAGCGGGGGGAGTGAGCAGTTTTTC. It encodes CASSLFSLATSGGSEQFF.

This clonotype showed up just a few times. CDR3: CASSLETVGLANNEQFF. CDR3 sequence (DNA): TGTGCCAGCAGCTTAGAAACGGTGGGACTAGCGAACAATGAGCAGTTCTTC. V gene TRBV11-2 combines with J gene TRBJ2-1; 10 nucleotides agree with TRBD2. The CDR3 loop spans 17 amino acids. The germline gives CDR1 SGHAT, CDR2 FQNNGV. V was pared by 0 bases and J by 5 bases, with 7 bases of the junction left unmatched.

On this clonotype: A much larger clone is a single base away; this may be a read error. DNA of the CDR3: TGTGCCATCCGGACCGGGGCAGACTGGGCCGAGCAGTACTTC. Translated: CAIRTGADWAEQYF. The rearrangement links TRBV6-5 to TRBJ2-7; D tentatively fits TRBD1 or TRBD2 (5 bases each). The CDR3 spans 14 residues. Trimming stripped 10 bases from V and 6 bases from J, with 22 bases between. Germline CDR1 reads MNHEY; CDR2 reads SVGAGI.

This clonotype was detected many times. The chain carries TRBV29-1 and TRBJ2-5; the D call may be TRBD1 or TRBD2 (5 bases each). CDR3 length: 14 residues. Germline V gene lookup returns CDR1 SQVTM and CDR2 ANQGSEA. V lost 6 bases and J lost 5, with 19 bases in between. The CDR3 sequence: CSVDLGASRETQYF. The DNA for the CDR3 is TGCAGCGTCGACCTCGGGGCTAGCCGGGAGACCCAGTACTTC.

As to this clonotype: A much more abundant neighbour one base away suggests this may be a read error. Given the absence of the conserved phenylalanine or tryptophan at the CDR3 end, a read error is likely. The chain employs TRBV12-3 or TRBV12-4 and TRBJ1-1, with TRBD1 as a possible D gene (6 bases). The ends were cut back, 1 base at V and 1 base at J, with 10 bases in the middle. CDR3 length: 15 amino acids. CDR3 bases: TGTGCCAGCAGTTTAGGGGGGGCCGCGAACACTGAAGCTTTCTGT. Translating it yields CASSLGGAANTEAFC.

A note on this clonotype: One base away lies a much larger clone, so this may be a sequencing read error. The chain carries TRBV29-1 and TRBJ1-1; TRBD1 agrees at 7 bases. Germline loops: CDR1 SQVTM, CDR2 ANQGSEA. CDR3 size: 14 residues. J was trimmed by 0 bases and V by 8 bases; bases with no gene match: 9. CDR3 amino acids: CSMESGQMNTEAFF. The CDR3 nucleotides read TGCAGCATGGAATCGGGACAGATGAACACTGAAGCTTTCTTT.

The CDR3 is CASSPSTGGETQYF. The DNA of the CDR3 is TGTGCCAGCAGCCCCAGCACAGGGGGCGAGACCCAGTACTTC. V usage is TRBV7-8 and J usage is TRBJ2-5, with 9 bases fitting TRBD1. Trimming cost V 5 bases and J 5 bases; bases outside gene matches: 6. The CDR3 has 14 amino acids. Germline CDR1 SGHVS, CDR2 FQNEAQ.

This clonotype is a singleton in its sample. The chain's CDR3 is CASSSGQSDIQYF. The CDR3 nucleotides read TGTGCCAGCAGCTCCGGACAGAGTGATATTCAGTACTTC. The V gene is TRBV5-4, the J gene TRBJ2-4, with D possibly TRBD1 on 6 matching bases. Trimming pared 3 bases from V and 10 bases from J, leaving 14 bases between. CDR3 length equals 13 residues. The germline V gene has CDR1 SGHNT and CDR2 YYREEE (reference sequence).